This passage covers 18 T cell receptor beta chains from one sample sequenced in a study of T cell repertoires in cytomegalovirus infection. Antigen specificity for these receptors is unknown. TCRdb reanalysed the reads using MiXCR and keeps one entry per CDR3 protein. The top ten hold roughly a fifth of the sample, which has a few hundred thousand distinct CDR3 sequences, about 20% seen once. Source: cultured PBMCs, taken from culture after CMV antigen stimulation. The receptors here all came from a human donor in good health (CMV status not recorded). Some clones in this sample may be carry-over from other donors' samples.

In nucleotides, the CDR3 is TGTGCCAGCAGTTACAAGATGAACACTGAAGCTTTCTTT. Encoded protein: CASSYKMNTEAFF. V and J are TRBV6-5 and TRBJ1-1; D remains ambiguous. The V gene's germline CDR1 is MNHEY and CDR2 SVGAGI. This CDR3 comprises 13 residues. V was trimmed by 2 bases and J by 0 bases, leaving 4 bases between them.

The V and J genes are TRBV19 and TRBJ1-6; 12 bases are shared with TRBD1. V gave up 6 bases and J gave up 10 bases; unmatched junction bases: 10. Looked up from germline, CDR1 is LNHDA and CDR2 is SQIVND (reference sequence). CDR3 length: 16 amino acids. Written as DNA, the CDR3 is TGTGCCAGTAGAGACCCGGGACAGGGGGCTCGATCACCCCTCCACTTT. Amino acids: CASRDPGQGARSPLHF. Full variable domain (remainder filled in from reference TRBV19 and TRBJ1-6): DGGITQSPKYLFRKEGQNVTLSCEQNLNHDAMYWYRQDPGQGLRLIYYSQIVNDFQKGDIAEGYSVSREKKESFPLTVTSAQKNPTAFYLCASRDPGQGARSPLHFGNGTRLTVT.

This clonotype came up many times. The genes are TRBV7-6 and TRBJ2-2, with TRBD1 as a possible D gene (5 bases). Trimming pared 3 bases from V and 1 base from J, leaving 12 bases between. The CDR3 length is 16 residues. The germline V gene has CDR1 SGHVS and CDR2 FNYEAQ. CDR3 coding DNA: TGTGCCAGCAGCTTGGCCGACAGAAGGAACACCGGGGAGCTGTTTTTT. The encoded protein is CASSLADRRNTGELFF. The full variable domain, its missing parts supplied by reference TRBV7-6 and TRBJ2-2, is GAGVSQSPRYKVTKRGQDVALRCDPISGHVSLYWYRQALGQGPEFLTYFNYEAQQDKSGLPNDRFSAERPEGSISTLTIQRTEQRDSAMYRCASSLADRRNTGELFFGEGSRLTVL.

This clonotype was observed at least ten times. The chain combines TRBV7-2 with TRBJ2-1; TRBD1 or TRBD2 may be the D gene (5 bases each). The CDR3 has 15 amino acids. CDR1 is SGHTA, CDR2 FQGNSA, per germline. The ends were cut back, 5 bases at V and 9 bases at J, with 20 bases in the middle. As DNA, the CDR3 is TGTGCCAGCAGCCCGGCCGGGACCTATATACGTGAGCAGTTCTTC. This translates into CASSPAGTYIREQFF.

This clonotype was detected only a few times. The chain employs TRBV27 and TRBJ1-1; D is perhaps TRBD1 (6 bases). Germline lookup yields CDR1 MNHEY and CDR2 SMNVEV (reference sequence). V was shortened by 3 bases and J by 1 base, with 9 bases between the two germline ends. The CDR3 length is 14 residues. The CDR3 loop is CASSFQGRNTEAFF. The DNA for the CDR3 is TGTGCCAGCAGTTTCCAGGGGAGGAACACTGAAGCTTTCTTT.

In its sample, this clonotype was seen many times. The J gene is TRBJ1-5, the V gene TRBV7-6, with 11 nucleotides matching TRBD1. The J segment lost 5 bases and the V segment lost 1 base, leaving 1 base of the junction unmatched. Germline V gives CDR1 SGHVS, CDR2 FNYEAQ. The CDR3 length is 15 residues. CDR3 protein: CASSLGTGGHQPQHF. The DNA for the CDR3 is TGTGCCAGCAGCTTAGGGACAGGGGGCCATCAGCCCCAGCATTTT.

This clonotype was counted at least ten times. The rearrangement links TRBV11-2 to TRBJ1-2, with 8 bases aligning to TRBD1. V gave up 5 bases and J gave up 3 bases; unmatched junction bases: 8. Germline V gives CDR1 SGHAT, CDR2 FQNNGV. The CDR3 has 15 residues. CDR3 sequence (DNA): TGTGCCAGCAGCCTAACCGACAGGGGTGACTATGGCTACACCTTC. Its translation: CASSLTDRGDYGYTF.

The rearrangement joins TRBV6-2 or TRBV6-3 to TRBJ1-1; 7 bases are shared with TRBD1. The CDR3 covers 12 residues. Trimming cost V 10 bases and J 1 base; bases outside gene matches: 3. In germline, CDR1 is MNHEY, CDR2 SVGEGT. This chain's CDR3 is CATRQGNTEAFF. The CDR3 nucleotides are TGTGCCACCCGACAGGGGAACACTGAAGCTTTCTTT.

The chain recombines TRBV15 with TRBJ2-7, with a possible D match to TRBD2 (5 bases). The germline V gene has CDR1 LNHNV and CDR2 YYDKDF (reference sequence). This CDR3 is 13 amino acids long. Between the trimmed V and J ends, which lost 2 bases and 4 bases, there was a span of 9 bases. The CDR3 DNA follows: TGTGCCACCAGCAGAAGCACGGGGTACGAGCAGTACGTC. Its protein product is CATSRSTGYEQYV.

This clonotype was detected a few times. The CDR3, as DNA: TGTGCCAGCAGAATAAATACAGGGAAAGTGGGTAATTCACCCCTCCACTTT. As protein: CASRINTGKVGNSPLHF. The rearrangement uses TRBV6-5 and TRBJ1-6, with a possible D match to TRBD1 (6 bases). Looked up from germline, CDR1 is MNHEY and CDR2 is SVGAGI. The CDR3 extends over 17 amino acids. The V end lost 6 bases, the J end lost 6 bases, and 21 bases lay between the germline ends.

The table lists this clonotype with many counts. This chain uses TRBV7-2 with TRBJ2-5; D is perhaps TRBD2 (6 bases). Trimming stripped 3 bases from V and 3 bases from J, with 11 bases between. The germline V gene encodes CDR1 SGHTA and CDR2 FQGNSA. There are 14 residues in the CDR3. CDR3: CASSFQGGEETQYF. For the CDR3, the DNA is TGTGCCAGCAGCTTCCAGGGAGGAGAAGAGACCCAGTACTTC.

The table lists this clonotype with a count of one. J is TRBJ2-1 and V is TRBV27; 8 bases agree with TRBD2. The CDR3 covers 15 residues. The germline V gene has CDR1 MNHEY and CDR2 SMNVEV (reference sequence). J lost 10 bases, V lost 7 bases, and 15 bases had no gene match. CDR3 residues: CASTLSGSYRGEQFF. In nucleotides, the CDR3 is TGTGCCAGCACACTAAGCGGGAGTTACAGAGGGGAGCAGTTCTTC.

Many counts were recorded for this clonotype. V usage is TRBV7-2 and J usage is TRBJ2-1; a possible D gene is TRBD2 (6 bases). The CDR3 totals 15 residues. With 6 bases removed from V and 5 bases from J, the gap between germline ends came to 17 bases. Germline V gene sequence: CDR1 SGHTA, CDR2 FQGNSA. The CDR3 coding sequence is TGTGCCAGCAGAGACGGCGGGATCGGGAACAATGAGCAGTTCTTC. Its protein is CASRDGGIGNNEQFF.

The chain has TRBV18 and TRBJ1-2, with D hard to call. The CDR3 spans 14 residues. V shed 3 bases and J shed 7 bases, with 15 bases lying between them. Germline V CDR1 and CDR2: KGHSH, LQKENI. The CDR3 sequence: CASSPTQENFGYTF. In DNA, the CDR3 is TGTGCCAGCTCACCGACCCAGGAAAATTTTGGCTACACCTTC.

This chain uses TRBV10-3 with TRBJ1-1; 10 bases are shared with TRBD1. CDR1 and CDR2 from the germline V gene are ENHRY and SYGVKD. J was trimmed by 4 bases and V by 10 bases; bases with no gene match: 9. There are 14 residues in the CDR3. The CDR3 DNA is TGTGCCACCCACCGGGACAGGGGAAGCACTGAAGCTTTCTTT. Its translation is CATHRDRGSTEAFF.

This clonotype appeared a few times. The CDR3 DNA follows: TGTGCCAGCAGCTCGCCTGGGAGAGGGGTTTCCTACAATGAGCAGTTCTTC. As protein: CASSSPGRGVSYNEQFF. V is TRBV5-4 and J is TRBJ2-1; D may match TRBD1 or TRBD2 (5 bases each). This CDR3 comprises 17 residues. Trimming removed 3 bases from V and 1 base from J, with 17 bases in between. Germline V gene sequence: CDR1 SGHNT, CDR2 YYREEE (reference sequence).

This clonotype came up many times. The genes are TRBV7-2 and TRBJ2-5, with 8 bases that match TRBD2. V lost 0 bases to trimming and J lost 5 bases; unmatched junction nucleotides: 5. This CDR3 has 15 amino acids. The V gene's germline CDR1 is SGHTA and CDR2 FQGNSA. This chain's CDR3 is CASSLAGRAGETQYF. CDR3 in DNA: TGTGCCAGCAGCTTAGCCGGGAGGGCCGGGGAGACCCAGTACTTC.

This clonotype was found many times. This chain joins TRBV6-2 or TRBV6-3 and TRBJ2-1; a weak D match, TRBD2 (6 bases). V shed 8 bases and J shed 6 bases, with 17 bases lying between them. Looked up from germline, CDR1 is MNHEY and CDR2 is SVGEGT. The CDR3 length is 14 residues. The CDR3 sequence: CASYRLPGSNEQFF. CDR3 nucleotide sequence: TGTGCCAGCTATAGACTACCCGGGAGCAATGAGCAGTTCTTC.